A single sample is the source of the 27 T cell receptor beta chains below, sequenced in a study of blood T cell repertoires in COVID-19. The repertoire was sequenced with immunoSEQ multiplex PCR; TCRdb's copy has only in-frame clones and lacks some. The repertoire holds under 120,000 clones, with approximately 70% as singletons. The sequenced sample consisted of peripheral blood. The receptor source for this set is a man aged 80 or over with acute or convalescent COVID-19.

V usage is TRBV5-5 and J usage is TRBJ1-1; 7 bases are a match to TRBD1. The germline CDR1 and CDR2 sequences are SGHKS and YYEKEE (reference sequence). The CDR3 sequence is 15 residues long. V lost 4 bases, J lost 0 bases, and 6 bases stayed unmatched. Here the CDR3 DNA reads TGTGCCAGCAGCCCCCCCGGGACAGTGAACACTGAAGCTTTCTTT. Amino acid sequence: CASSPPGTVNTEAFF.

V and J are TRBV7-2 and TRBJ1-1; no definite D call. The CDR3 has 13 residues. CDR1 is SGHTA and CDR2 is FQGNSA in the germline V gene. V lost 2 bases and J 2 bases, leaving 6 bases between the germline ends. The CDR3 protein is CASSLRRNTEAFF. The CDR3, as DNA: TGTGCCAGCAGCTTAAGGAGAAACACTGAAGCTTTCTTT. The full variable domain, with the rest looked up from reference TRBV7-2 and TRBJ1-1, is GAGVSQSPSNKVTEKGKDVELRCDPISGHTALYWYRQSLGQGLEFLIYFQGNSAPDKSGLPSDRFSAERTGGSVSTLTIQRTQQEDSAVYLCASSLRRNTEAFFGQGTRLTVV.

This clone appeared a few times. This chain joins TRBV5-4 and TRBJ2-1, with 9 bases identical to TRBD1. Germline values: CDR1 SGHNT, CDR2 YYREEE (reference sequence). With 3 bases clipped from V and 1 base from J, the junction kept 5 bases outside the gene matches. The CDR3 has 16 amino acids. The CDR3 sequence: CASSSSQGASYNEQFF. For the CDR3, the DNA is TGTGCCAGCAGCTCTTCACAGGGGGCATCCTACAATGAGCAGTTCTTC.

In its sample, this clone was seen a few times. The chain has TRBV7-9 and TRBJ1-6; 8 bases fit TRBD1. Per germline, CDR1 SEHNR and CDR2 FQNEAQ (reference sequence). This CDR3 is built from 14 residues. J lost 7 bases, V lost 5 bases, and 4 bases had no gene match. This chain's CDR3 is CASSGQGENSPLHF. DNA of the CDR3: TGTGCCAGCAGCGGACAGGGTGAGAATTCACCCCTCCACTTT.

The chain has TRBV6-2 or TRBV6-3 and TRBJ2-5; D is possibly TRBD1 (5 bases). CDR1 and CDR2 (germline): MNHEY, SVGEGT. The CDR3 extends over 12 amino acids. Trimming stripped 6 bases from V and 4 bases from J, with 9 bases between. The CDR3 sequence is CASSTGGETQYF. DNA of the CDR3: TGTGCCAGCAGCACAGGCGGAGAGACCCAGTACTTC.

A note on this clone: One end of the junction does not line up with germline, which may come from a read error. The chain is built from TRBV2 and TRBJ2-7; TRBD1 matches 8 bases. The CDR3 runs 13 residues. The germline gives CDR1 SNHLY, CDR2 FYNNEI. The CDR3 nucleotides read TGTGCCAGCAGTGACTGGGACAGGTTAAGTAGGATATTC. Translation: CASSDWDRLSRIF.

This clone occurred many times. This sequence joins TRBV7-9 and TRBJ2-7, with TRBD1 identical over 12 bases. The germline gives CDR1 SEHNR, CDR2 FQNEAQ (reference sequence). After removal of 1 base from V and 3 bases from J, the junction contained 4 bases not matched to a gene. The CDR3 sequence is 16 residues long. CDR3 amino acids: CASSLGGTGGVYEQYF. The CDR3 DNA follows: TGTGCCAGCAGCTTAGGTGGGACAGGGGGCGTCTACGAGCAGTACTTC.

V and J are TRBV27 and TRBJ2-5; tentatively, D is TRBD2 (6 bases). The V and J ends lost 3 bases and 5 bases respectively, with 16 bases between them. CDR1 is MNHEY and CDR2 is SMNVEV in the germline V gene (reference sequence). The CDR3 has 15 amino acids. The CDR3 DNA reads TGTGCCAGCAGTTTCTTGGCCCGGGACTTTGAGACCCAGTACTTC. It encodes CASSFLARDFETQYF.

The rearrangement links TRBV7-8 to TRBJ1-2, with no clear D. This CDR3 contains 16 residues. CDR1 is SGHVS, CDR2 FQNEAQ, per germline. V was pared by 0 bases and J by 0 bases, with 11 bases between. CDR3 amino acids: CASSLAAGTANYGYTF. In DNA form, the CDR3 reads TGTGCCAGCAGCTTAGCCGCGGGAACAGCTAACTATGGCTACACCTTC. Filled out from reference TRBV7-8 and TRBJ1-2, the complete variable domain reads GAGVSQSPRYKVAKRGQDVALRCDPISGHVSLFWYQQALGQGPEFLTYFQNEAQLDKSGLPSDRFFAERPEGSVSTLKIQRTQQEDSAVYLCASSLAAGTANYGYTFGSGTRLTVV.

CDR3 coding DNA: TGTGCCTGGAGTGGACAGGGGACCTACGAGCAGTACTTC. This sequence encodes CAWSGQGTYEQYF. This rearrangement joins TRBV30 to TRBJ2-7; 8 nucleotides agree with TRBD1. The length of the CDR3 is 13 residues. Unmatched junction bases numbered 1, after V lost 1 base and J lost 2 bases. Germline V gene sequence: CDR1 GTSNPN, CDR2 SVGIG (reference sequence).

The CDR3 reads CASSNRGRSTDTQYF. The CDR3, as DNA: TGTGCCAGCAGCAACAGGGGCCGAAGCACAGATACGCAGTATTTT. The chain carries TRBV28 and TRBJ2-3, with 7 bases matching TRBD1. The V and J ends lost 6 bases and 0 bases, in that order; junction bases with no gene match: 6. Per the germline V gene, CDR1 is MDHEN and CDR2 is SYDVKM. The CDR3 spans 15 residues.

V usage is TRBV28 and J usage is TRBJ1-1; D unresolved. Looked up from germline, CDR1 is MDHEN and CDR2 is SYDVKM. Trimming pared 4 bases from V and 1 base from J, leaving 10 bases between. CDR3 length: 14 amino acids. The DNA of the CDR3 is TGTGCCAGCAGTTCCCGCAGTCGGAACACTGAAGCTTTCTTT. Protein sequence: CASSSRSRNTEAFF.

CDR3 in DNA: TGTGCCAGCAGCTTAACACAGGGAATTACCGGGGAGCTGTTTTTT. It is translated as CASSLTQGITGELFF. V is TRBV11-3 and J is TRBJ2-2, with a possible D match to TRBD1 (6 bases). Trimming took off 2 bases at V and 5 bases at J, with 12 bases between the two ends. The germline V gene encodes CDR1 SGHNT and CDR2 YENEEA. The CDR3 has 15 amino acids.

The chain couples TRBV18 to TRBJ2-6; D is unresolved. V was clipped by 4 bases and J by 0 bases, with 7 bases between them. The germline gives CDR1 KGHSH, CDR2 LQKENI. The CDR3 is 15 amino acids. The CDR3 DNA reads TGTGCCAGCTCACGTGGCAGCTCTGGGGCCAACGTCCTGACTTTC. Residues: CASSRGSSGANVLTF.

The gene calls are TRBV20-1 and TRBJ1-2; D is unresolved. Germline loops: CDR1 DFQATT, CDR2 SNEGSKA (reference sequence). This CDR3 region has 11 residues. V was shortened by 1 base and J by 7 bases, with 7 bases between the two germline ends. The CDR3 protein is CSARASFGYTF. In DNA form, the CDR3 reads TGCAGTGCTAGAGCCTCTTTTGGCTACACCTTC.

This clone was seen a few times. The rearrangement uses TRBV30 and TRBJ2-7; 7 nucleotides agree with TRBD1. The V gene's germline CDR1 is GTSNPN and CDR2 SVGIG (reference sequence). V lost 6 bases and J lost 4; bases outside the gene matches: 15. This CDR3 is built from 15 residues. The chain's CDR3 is CACYPATGQSYEQYF. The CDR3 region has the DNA TGTGCCTGCTACCCCGCCACGGGACAGAGTTACGAGCAGTACTTC.

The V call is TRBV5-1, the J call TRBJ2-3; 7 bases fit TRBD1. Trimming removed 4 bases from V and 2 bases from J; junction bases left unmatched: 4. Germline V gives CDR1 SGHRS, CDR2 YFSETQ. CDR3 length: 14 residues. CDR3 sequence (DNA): TGCGCCAGCAGCACGGACAGGCCCACAGATACGCAGTATTTT. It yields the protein CASSTDRPTDTQYF.

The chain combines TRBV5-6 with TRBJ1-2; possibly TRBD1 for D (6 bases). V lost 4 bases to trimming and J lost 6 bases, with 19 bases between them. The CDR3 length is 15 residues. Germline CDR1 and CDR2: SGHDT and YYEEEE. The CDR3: CASSRRGRGKDGYTF. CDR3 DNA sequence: TGTGCCAGCAGCCGTCGCGGCAGGGGAAAAGATGGCTACACCTTC.

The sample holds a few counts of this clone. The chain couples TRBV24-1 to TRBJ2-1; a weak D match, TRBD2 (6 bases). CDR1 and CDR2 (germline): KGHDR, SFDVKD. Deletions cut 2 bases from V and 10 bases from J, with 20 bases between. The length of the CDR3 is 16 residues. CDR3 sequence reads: CATSDSMRRGRVEQFF. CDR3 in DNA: TGTGCCACCAGTGATTCAATGAGGCGGGGAAGGGTGGAGCAGTTCTTC.

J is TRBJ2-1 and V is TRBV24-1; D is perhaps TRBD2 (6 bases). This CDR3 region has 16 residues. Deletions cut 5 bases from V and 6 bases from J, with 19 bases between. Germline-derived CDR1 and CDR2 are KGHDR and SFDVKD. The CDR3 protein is CATSVVGGRGGNEQFF. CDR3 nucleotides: TGTGCCACCAGTGTCGTAGGAGGGAGAGGTGGCAATGAGCAGTTCTTC.

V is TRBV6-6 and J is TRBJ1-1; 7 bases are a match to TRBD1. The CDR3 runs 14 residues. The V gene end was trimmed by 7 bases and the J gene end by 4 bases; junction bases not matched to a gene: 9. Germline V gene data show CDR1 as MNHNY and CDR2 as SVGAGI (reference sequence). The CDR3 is CASTASTGSTEAFF. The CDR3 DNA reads TGTGCCAGCACCGCATCGACAGGGAGCACTGAAGCTTTCTTT.

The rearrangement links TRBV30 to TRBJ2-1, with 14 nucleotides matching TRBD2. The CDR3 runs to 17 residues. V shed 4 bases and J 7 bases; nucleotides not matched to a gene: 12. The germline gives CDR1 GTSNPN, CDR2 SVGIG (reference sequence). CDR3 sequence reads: CAWMGLAGAHAGNEQFF. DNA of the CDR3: TGTGCCTGGATGGGACTAGCGGGAGCCCACGCCGGGAATGAGCAGTTCTTC.

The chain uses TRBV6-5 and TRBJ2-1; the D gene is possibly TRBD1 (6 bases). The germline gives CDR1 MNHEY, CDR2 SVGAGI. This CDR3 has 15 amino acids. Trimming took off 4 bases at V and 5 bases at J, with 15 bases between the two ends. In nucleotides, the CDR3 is TGTGCCAGCAGTTCCCACAGGGACCTACACAATGAGCAGTTCTTC. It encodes CASSSHRDLHNEQFF.

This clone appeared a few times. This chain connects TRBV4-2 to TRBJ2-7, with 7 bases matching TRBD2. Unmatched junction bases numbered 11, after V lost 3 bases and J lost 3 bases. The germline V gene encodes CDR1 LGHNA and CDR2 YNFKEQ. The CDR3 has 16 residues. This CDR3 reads CASSQQRGRRFYEQYF. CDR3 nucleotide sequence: TGTGCCAGCAGCCAGCAGCGGGGACGCAGGTTCTACGAGCAGTACTTC.

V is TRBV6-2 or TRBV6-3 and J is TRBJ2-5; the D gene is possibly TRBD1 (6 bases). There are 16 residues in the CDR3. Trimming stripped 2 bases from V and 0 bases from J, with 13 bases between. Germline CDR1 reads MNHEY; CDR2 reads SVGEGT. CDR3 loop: CASSYRAGTYQETQYF. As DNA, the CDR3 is TGTGCCAGCAGTTACAGGGCCGGGACATACCAAGAGACCCAGTACTTC.

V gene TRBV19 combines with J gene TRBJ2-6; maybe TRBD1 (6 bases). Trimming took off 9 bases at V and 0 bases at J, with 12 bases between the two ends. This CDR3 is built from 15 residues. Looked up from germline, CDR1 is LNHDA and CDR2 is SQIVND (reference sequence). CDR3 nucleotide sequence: TGTGCCAGCGACAGGAGAAGCTCTGGGGCCAACGTCCTGACTTTC. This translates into CASDRRSSGANVLTF. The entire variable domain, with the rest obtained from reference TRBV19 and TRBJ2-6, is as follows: DGGITQSPKYLFRKEGQNVTLSCEQNLNHDAMYWYRQDPGQGLRLIYYSQIVNDFQKGDIAEGYSVSREKKESFPLTVTSAQKNPTAFYLCASDRRSSGANVLTFGAGSRLTVL.

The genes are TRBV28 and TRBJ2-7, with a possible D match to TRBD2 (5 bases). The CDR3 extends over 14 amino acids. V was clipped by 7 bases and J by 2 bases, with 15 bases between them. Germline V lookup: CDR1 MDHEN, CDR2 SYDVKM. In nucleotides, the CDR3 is TGTGCCAGCACCCGGCGAGGGCCCCCCTACGAGCAGTACTTC. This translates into CASTRRGPPYEQYF.